The TCR beta chain described here comes from a study of blood T cell repertoires in COVID-19. About the study: Acute and convalescent COVID-19 specimens originated in the United States, Italy and Spain. The cDNA or gDNA used as material had been derived from T cells, B-cell-depleted T cells, or PBMCs.

Methods used by the authors: Reference gene primers were amplified, and this amplification served to estimate nucleated cell counts. Measured with immunoSEQ multiplex PCR; TCRdb has only the in-frame clones, and not every one. The DNA was the basis for D and trimming; V, J and clone size are from that table. The profile shows a few hundred thousand clones, more than 75% of them singletons. The TCR was taken from a woman aged 45-60 years who had recovered from COVID-19. The source material was peripheral blood.

CDR3 in amino acids: CASSLAPSIEGYTF. CDR3 sequence (DNA): TGTGCCAGCAGCTTGGCCCCTTCCATAGAAGGCTACACCTTC. The V call is TRBV5-6, the J call TRBJ1-2; D unresolved. This CDR3 region has 14 residues. The germline gives CDR1 SGHDT, CDR2 YYEEEE. V was cut by 0 bases and J by 8 bases, with 14 bases left in between. Full variable domain (outside the CDR3, taken from reference TRBV5-6 and TRBJ1-2): DAGVTQSPTHLIKTRGQQVTLRCSPKSGHDTVSWYQQALGQGPQFIFQYYEEEERQRGNFPDRFSGHQFPNYSSELNVNALLLGDSALYLCASSLAPSIEGYTFGSGTRLTVV.